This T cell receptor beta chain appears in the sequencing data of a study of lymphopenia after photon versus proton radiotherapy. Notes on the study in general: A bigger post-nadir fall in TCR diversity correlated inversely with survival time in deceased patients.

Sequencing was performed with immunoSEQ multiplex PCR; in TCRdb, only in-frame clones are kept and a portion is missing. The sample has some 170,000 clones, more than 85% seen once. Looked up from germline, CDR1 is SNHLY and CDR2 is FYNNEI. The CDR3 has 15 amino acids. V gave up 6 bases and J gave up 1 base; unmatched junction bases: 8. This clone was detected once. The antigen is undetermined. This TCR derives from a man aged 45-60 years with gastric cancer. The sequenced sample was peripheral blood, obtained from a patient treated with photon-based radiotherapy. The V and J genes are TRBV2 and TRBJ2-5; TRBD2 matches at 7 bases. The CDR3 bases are TGTGCCAGCAGCCGGTCGAGCGGGACCCAAGAGACCCAGTACTTC. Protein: CASSRSSGTQETQYF.